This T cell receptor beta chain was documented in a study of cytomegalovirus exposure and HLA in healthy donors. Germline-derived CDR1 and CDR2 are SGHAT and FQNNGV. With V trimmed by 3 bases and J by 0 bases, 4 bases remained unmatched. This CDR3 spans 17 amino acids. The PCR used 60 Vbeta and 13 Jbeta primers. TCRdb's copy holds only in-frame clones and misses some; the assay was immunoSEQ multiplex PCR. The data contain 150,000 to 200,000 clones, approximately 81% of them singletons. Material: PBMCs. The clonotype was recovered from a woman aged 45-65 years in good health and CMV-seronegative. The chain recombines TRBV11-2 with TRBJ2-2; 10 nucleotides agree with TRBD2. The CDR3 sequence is CASSFRAGGSNTGELFF. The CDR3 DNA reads TGTGCCAGCAGCTTTCGAGCGGGGGGGTCGAACACCGGGGAGCTGTTTTTT.